Following are 17 T cell receptor beta chains from one sample sequenced in a study of neoadjuvant anti-PD-1 for oral cavity cancer. The sample's time point: after neoadjuvant nivolumab, at surgical resection. TCRdb keeps only in-frame clones here, not all; method: immunoSEQ multiplex PCR. The profile covers some 61,000 clones, with 70% to 90% appearing a single time and 3% to 4% taken by the ten largest. The sample consisted of PBMCs, taken after nivolumab (anti-PD-1) treatment. These receptors all come from a person aged 35-79 years with oral cavity squamous cell carcinoma.

This clone has only a few counts. The V call is TRBV10-2, the J call TRBJ1-5, with no clear D. V was pared by 3 bases and J by 1 base, with 13 bases between. CDR3 size: 16 residues. From germline, CDR1 is WSHSY and CDR2 SAAADI. CDR3 sequence: CASSESITVSNQPQHF. The CDR3 DNA is TGCGCCAGCAGTGAATCGATCACAGTGAGCAATCAGCCCCAGCATTTT.

The V gene is TRBV10-3, the J gene TRBJ2-1; maybe TRBD2 (6 bases). Trimming took off 2 bases at V and 0 bases at J, with 11 bases between the two ends. CDR1 and CDR2 from the germline V gene are ENHRY and SYGVKD. The CDR3 has 16 residues. The CDR3 loop reads CAISEGLSSSYNEQFF. The CDR3 coding sequence is TGTGCCATCAGTGAGGGACTATCGAGCTCCTACAATGAGCAGTTCTTC.

The chain couples TRBV7-9 to TRBJ2-7, with D perhaps TRBD1 (5 bases). The CDR3 sequence is 15 residues long. With 3 bases removed from V and 0 bases from J, the gap between germline ends came to 12 bases. CDR1 is SEHNR, CDR2 FQNEAQ, per germline (reference sequence). CDR3 nucleotide sequence: TGTGCCAGCAGCTTGGGCCCCGACAGCTCCTACGAGCAGTACTTC. Protein: CASSLGPDSSYEQYF.

This clone was counted a few times. V is TRBV19 and J is TRBJ1-1; maybe TRBD1 (5 bases). Trimming removed 3 bases at V and 2 bases at J, with 7 bases between. This CDR3 spans 13 amino acids. The V gene's germline CDR1 is LNHDA and CDR2 SQIVND (reference sequence). CDR3 loop: CASSMTANTEAFF. CDR3 nucleotides: TGTGCCAGTAGTATGACAGCCAACACTGAAGCTTTCTTT.

This chain connects TRBV5-1 to TRBJ2-7; unclear D gene. V was clipped by 7 bases and J by 3 bases, with 17 bases between them. CDR3 length: 14 amino acids. The germline V gene encodes CDR1 SGHRS and CDR2 YFSETQ. The CDR3 loop reads CASHHPQSYYEQYF. The CDR3 nucleotides read TGCGCCAGCCATCACCCACAGAGCTACTACGAGCAGTACTTC.

The V and J genes are TRBV6-1 and TRBJ1-3, with D hard to call. V was trimmed by 8 bases and J by 0 bases, leaving 11 bases between them. Germline V gene lookup returns CDR1 MNHNS and CDR2 SASEGT. The CDR3 loop spans 14 amino acids. The DNA for the CDR3 is TGTGCCAGCCCTGGCGGGAGCTCTGGAAACACCATATATTTT. Residues: CASPGGSSGNTIYF.

The chain recombines TRBV19 with TRBJ1-2; TRBD1 agrees at 7 bases. The CDR3 spans 13 residues. Germline CDR1 reads LNHDA; CDR2 reads SQIVND (reference sequence). Trimming took 5 bases from V and 8 from J; bases not matched to a gene: 8. In DNA form, the CDR3 reads TGTGCCAGTAGTTTCGACAGGGCCGGAGGCTACACCTTC. It specifies CASSFDRAGGYTF.

The chain joins TRBV2 to TRBJ2-2, with 11 bases matching TRBD2. Germline CDR1 SNHLY, CDR2 FYNNEI. The CDR3 sequence is 17 residues long. V was clipped by 4 bases and J by 7 bases; unmatched bases: 11. CDR3 loop: CASSVVSGRGRIGELFF. CDR3 in DNA: TGTGCCAGCAGTGTAGTTAGCGGGAGGGGGAGAATCGGGGAGCTGTTTTTT.

The chain employs TRBV6-1 and TRBJ1-3, with unresolved D. The CDR3 contains 16 residues. The V and J ends lost 3 bases and 1 base respectively, with 13 bases between them. Looked up from germline, CDR1 is MNHNS and CDR2 is SASEGT. CDR3 in DNA: TGTGCCAGCAGTGAGCAAGGGAATGGGTCTGGAAACACCATATATTTT. As protein: CASSEQGNGSGNTIYF.

The V gene is TRBV5-4, the J gene TRBJ2-1, with 7 bases identical to TRBD2. This CDR3 spans 13 amino acids. CDR1 and CDR2 from the germline V gene are SGHNT and YYREEE (reference sequence). V gave up 4 bases and J gave up 7 bases; unmatched junction bases: 5. DNA of the CDR3: TGTGCCAGCAGCCCCGGGACTACGAATGAGCAGTTCTTC. This encodes CASSPGTTNEQFF.

CDR3: CASSLGQDNYGYTF. DNA of the CDR3: TGTGCCAGCAGCTTAGGTCAGGATAACTATGGCTACACCTTC. The chain has TRBV7-9 and TRBJ1-2; no reliable D call. V was trimmed by 1 base and J by 1 base, leaving 7 bases between them. Germline CDR1 and CDR2: SEHNR and FQNEAQ (reference sequence). There are 14 residues in the CDR3.

This chain uses TRBV2 with TRBJ2-2, with D hard to call. CDR1 is SNHLY and CDR2 is FYNNEI in the germline V gene. CDR3 length equals 15 residues. The V gene lost 10 bases and the J gene lost 4 bases, with 19 bases spanning the gap. The CDR3 bases are TGTGCCACCATAGACCGGGCACAACTCACCGGGGAGCTGTTTTTT. It translates to CATIDRAQLTGELFF.

This chain uses TRBV6-5 with TRBJ2-7, with D unclear. The CDR3 runs 15 residues. V was pared by 0 bases and J by 1 base, with 10 bases between. The germline gives CDR1 MNHEY, CDR2 SVGAGI. In DNA, the CDR3 is TGTGCCAGCAGTTACTCTGCGGACGGTTCCTACGAGCAGTACTTC. This sequence encodes CASSYSADGSYEQYF.

This clone has only one observation. Compared with germline, one end of the junction differs, possibly owing to a read error. V and J are TRBV7-7 and TRBJ2-2; 8 bases are shared with TRBD1. This CDR3 contains 17 residues. Germline assignment: CDR1 SSHAT and CDR2 FNYEAQ (reference sequence). The CDR3 sequence is CASSLAPSGGGAGELFF. The DNA of the CDR3 is TGTGCTAGCAGCTTAGCCCCTTCAGGGGGCGGCGCCGGGGAGCTGTTTTTT. Supplemented by reference TRBV7-7 and TRBJ2-2, the full variable domain reads GAGVSQSPRYKVTKRGQDVTLRCDPISSHATLYWYQQALGQGPEFLTYFNYEAQPDKSGLPSDRFSAERPEGSISTLTIQRTEQRDSAMYRCASSLAPSGGGAGELFFGEGSRLTVL.

V usage is TRBV7-9 and J usage is TRBJ1-3; TRBD1 might be the D (5 bases). This CDR3 region has 14 residues. Per germline, CDR1 SEHNR and CDR2 FQNEAQ (reference sequence). Trimming shortened V by 11 bases and J by 0 bases, and 14 bases separated the two germline ends. The CDR3, as DNA: TGTGCCGGGGACGCTTTTTCCTCTGGAAACACCATATATTTT. Amino acids: CAGDAFSSGNTIYF.

Notes on this clone: A read error may account for a junction end that differs from germline. The chain employs TRBV7-9 and TRBJ2-5; 8 nucleotides match TRBD1. Looked up from germline, CDR1 is SEHNR and CDR2 is FQNEAQ (reference sequence). The CDR3 spans 11 residues. The CDR3 sequence is CASSSRTGLHF. In nucleotides, the CDR3 is TGTGCCAGCAGCTCCAGGACAGGGTTGCACTTC.

The chain has TRBV13 and TRBJ2-2; 7 bases map to TRBD2. Germline V gives CDR1 PRHDT, CDR2 FYEKMQ (reference sequence). With 2 bases clipped from V and 2 bases from J, the junction kept 8 bases outside the gene matches. CDR3 length: 17 residues. DNA of the CDR3: TGTGCCAGCAGCTTAAGAGCGGGGCGGACTAACACCGGGGAGCTGTTTTTT. This sequence encodes CASSLRAGRTNTGELFF.